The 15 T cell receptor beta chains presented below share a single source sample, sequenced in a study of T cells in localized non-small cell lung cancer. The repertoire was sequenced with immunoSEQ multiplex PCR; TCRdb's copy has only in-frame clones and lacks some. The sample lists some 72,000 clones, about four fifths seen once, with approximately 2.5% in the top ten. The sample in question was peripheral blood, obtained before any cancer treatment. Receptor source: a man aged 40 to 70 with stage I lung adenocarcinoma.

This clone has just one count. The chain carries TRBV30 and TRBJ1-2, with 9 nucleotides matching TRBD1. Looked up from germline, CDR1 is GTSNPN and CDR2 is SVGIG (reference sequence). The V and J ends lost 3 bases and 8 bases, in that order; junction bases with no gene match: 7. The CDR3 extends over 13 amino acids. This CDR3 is CAWRIQGAGGYTF. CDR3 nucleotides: TGTGCCTGGAGAATACAGGGGGCAGGGGGCTACACCTTC.

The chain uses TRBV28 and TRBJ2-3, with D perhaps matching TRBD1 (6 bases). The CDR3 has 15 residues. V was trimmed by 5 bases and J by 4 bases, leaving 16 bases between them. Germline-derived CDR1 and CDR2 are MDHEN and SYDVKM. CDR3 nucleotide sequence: TGTGCCAGCAGTCAACTTGGACAGTCTGCAGATACGCAGTATTTT. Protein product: CASSQLGQSADTQYF.

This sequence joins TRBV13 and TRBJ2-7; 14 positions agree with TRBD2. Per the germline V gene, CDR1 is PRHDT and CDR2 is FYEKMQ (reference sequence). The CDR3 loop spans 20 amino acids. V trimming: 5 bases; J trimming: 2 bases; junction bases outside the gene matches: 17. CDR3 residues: CASSPLIGSRGLAGAYEQYF. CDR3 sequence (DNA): TGTGCCAGCAGCCCACTTATTGGGAGTAGGGGACTAGCGGGAGCCTACGAGCAGTACTTC.

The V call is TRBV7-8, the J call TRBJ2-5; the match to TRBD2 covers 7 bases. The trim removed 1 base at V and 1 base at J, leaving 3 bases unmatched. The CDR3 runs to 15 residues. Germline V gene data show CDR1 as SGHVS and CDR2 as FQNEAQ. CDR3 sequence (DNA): TGTGCCAGCAGCTTAGTGGGGGGGATCCAAGAGACCCAGTACTTC. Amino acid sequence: CASSLVGGIQETQYF.

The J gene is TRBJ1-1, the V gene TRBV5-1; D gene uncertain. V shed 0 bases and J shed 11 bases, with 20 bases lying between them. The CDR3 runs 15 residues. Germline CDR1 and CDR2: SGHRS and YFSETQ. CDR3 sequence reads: CASSLDRVRFWGAFF. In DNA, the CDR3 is TGCGCCAGCAGCTTGGATAGGGTACGTTTTTGGGGTGCTTTCTTT.

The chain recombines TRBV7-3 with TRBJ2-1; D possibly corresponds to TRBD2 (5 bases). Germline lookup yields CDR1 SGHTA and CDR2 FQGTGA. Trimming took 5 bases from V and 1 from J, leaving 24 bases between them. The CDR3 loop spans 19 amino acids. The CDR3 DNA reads TGTGCCAGCAGCCACCTACCCCTTGCCAGCGGTTCATCCTACAATGAGCAGTTCTTC. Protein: CASSHLPLASGSSYNEQFF.

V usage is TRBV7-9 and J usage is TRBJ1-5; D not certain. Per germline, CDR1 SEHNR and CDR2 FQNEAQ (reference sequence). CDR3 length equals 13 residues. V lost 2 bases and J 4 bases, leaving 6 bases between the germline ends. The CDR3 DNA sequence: TGTGCCAGCAGCTTAACCCTTAATCAGCCCCAGCATTTT. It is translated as CASSLTLNQPQHF.

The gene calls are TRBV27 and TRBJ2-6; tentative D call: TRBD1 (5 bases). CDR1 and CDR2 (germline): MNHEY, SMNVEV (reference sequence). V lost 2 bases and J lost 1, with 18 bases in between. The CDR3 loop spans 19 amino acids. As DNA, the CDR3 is TGTGCCAGCAGTTTAAAGAGAACAGGTAATCCGTCTGGGGCCAACGTCCTGACTTTC. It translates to CASSLKRTGNPSGANVLTF. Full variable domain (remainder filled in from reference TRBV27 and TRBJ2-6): EAQVTQNPRYLITVTGKKLTVTCSQNMNHEYMSWYRQDPGLGLRQIYYSMNVEVTDKGDVPEGYKVSRKEKRNFPLILESPSPNQTSLYFCASSLKRTGNPSGANVLTFGAGSRLTVL.

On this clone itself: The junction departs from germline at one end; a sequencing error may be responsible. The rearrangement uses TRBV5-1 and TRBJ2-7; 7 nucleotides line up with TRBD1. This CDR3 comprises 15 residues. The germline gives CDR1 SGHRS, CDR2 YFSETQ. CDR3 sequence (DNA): TGCGCCAGCAGCGCACCCGGGACAGTACGGGGACGGCCTTTCTTC. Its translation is CASSAPGTVRGRPFF.

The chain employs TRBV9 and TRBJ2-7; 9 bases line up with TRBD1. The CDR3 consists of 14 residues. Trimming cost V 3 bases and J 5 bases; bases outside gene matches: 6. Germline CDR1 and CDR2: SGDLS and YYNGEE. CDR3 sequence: CASSGGQGVDEQYF. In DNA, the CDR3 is TGTGCCAGCAGCGGGGGACAGGGAGTGGACGAGCAGTACTTC.

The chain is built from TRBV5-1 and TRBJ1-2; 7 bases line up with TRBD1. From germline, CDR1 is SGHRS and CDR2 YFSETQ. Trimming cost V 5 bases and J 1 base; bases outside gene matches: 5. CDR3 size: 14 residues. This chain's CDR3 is CASRFGDSNYGYTF. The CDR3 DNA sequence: TGCGCCAGCAGGTTTGGGGACAGTAACTATGGCTACACCTTC.

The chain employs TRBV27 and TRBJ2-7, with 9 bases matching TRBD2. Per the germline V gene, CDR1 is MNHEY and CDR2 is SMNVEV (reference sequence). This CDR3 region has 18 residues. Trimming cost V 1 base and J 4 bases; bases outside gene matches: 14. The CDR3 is CASSLYYWASGAEYEQYF. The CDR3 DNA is TGTGCCAGCAGTTTATATTATTGGGCTAGCGGGGCTGAATACGAGCAGTACTTC.

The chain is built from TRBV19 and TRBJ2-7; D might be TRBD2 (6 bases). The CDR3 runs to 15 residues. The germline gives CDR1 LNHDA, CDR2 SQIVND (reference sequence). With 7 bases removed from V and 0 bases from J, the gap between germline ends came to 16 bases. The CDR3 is CASKVRDGGSYEQYF. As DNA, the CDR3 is TGTGCCAGTAAAGTCCGGGACGGGGGCTCCTACGAGCAGTACTTC.

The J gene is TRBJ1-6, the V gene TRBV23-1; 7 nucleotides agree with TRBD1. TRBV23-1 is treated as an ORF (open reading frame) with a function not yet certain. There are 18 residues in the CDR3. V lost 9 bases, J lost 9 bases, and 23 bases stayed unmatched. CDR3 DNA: TGCGCCAGGGATCACATAGACAGGGAAAAAGCAGCTGGTTCACCCCTCCACTTT. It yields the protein CARDHIDREKAAGSPLHF.

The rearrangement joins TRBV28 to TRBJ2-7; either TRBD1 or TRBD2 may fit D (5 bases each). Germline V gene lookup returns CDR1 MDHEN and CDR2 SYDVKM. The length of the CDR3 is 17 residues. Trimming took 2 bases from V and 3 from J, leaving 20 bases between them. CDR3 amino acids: CASSLGGIGTALYEQYF. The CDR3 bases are TGTGCCAGCAGTTTAGGGGGTATAGGGACCGCCCTCTACGAGCAGTACTTC. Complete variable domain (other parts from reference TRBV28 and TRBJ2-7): DVKVTQSSRYLVKRTGEKVFLECVQDMDHENMFWYRQDPGLGLRLIYFSYDVKMKEKGDIPEGYSVSREKKERFSLILESASTNQTSMYLCASSLGGIGTALYEQYFGPGTRLTVT.